The rows below give T cell receptor beta chains drawn from one sample of a study of regulatory T cells in long-lasting Graves disease. TCRdb itself ran the multiplex PCR reads through MiXCR, one entry per CDR3 protein. The profile shows more than 450,000 distinct CDR3 sequences, 15% to 20% of them singletons. These data were also reused for a study on T cells in Graves' hyperthyroidism and ophthalmopathy.

The sequenced sample was peripheral blood mononuclear cells (PBMCs), obtained at new diagnosis, from a patient treated with antithyroid drugs. Source of these receptors: a man aged 35 to 55 with Graves disease. Both conserved end residues are part of each CDR3. Fields, in order: D gene, V gene, clone size, J gene, CDR3 DNA, CDR3 protein. The D gene is left open where the match is weak. Clone size is not always given. Where it is, it says once, few, many or a class for expanded clones.

>-|TRBV12-5|few|TRBJ2-5
TGTGCTAGTGCCTCTCACGAGACCCAGTACTTC
CASASHETQYF
>TRBD1|TRBV15|-|TRBJ1-2
TGTGCCACAGGGGGACAGGCGAACTATGGCTACACCTTC
CATGGQANYGYTF
>-|TRBV5-1|many|TRBJ2-1
TGCGCCAGCAGCTTGCCAGGAGGATACAATGAGCAGTTCTTC
CASSLPGGYNEQFF
>TRBD2|TRBV20-1|many|TRBJ2-7
TGCAGTGCTAGAGGTCGTCTAGCGGGAGGCCGTCGGGAGCAGTACTTC
CSARGRLAGGRREQYF
>TRBD2|TRBV28|few|TRBJ2-7
TGTGCCAGCATCCCTATGGGGCTAGCGGCCGAGCAGTACTTC
CASIPMGLAAEQYF
>TRBD1|TRBV27|many|TRBJ1-1
TGTGCCAGCAGTCACCCGGGACAGGGGGCCGAAGCTTTCTTT
CASSHPGQGAEAFF
>-|TRBV5-1|many|TRBJ1-1
TGCGCCAGCAGCTTGCTCCAGGGGTACACTGAAGCTTTCTTT
CASSLLQGYTEAFF
>-|TRBV3-1|-|TRBJ2-1
TGTGCCAGCAGCCAAGGTCTAGTGAACTCCTACAATGAGCAGTTCTTC
CASSQGLVNSYNEQFF
>TRBD1|TRBV12-3/TRBV12-4|many|TRBJ1-2
TGTGCCAGCAGTTTGGACAGGGGCATCCTCTATGGCTACACCTTC
CASSLDRGILYGYTF
>-|TRBV28|many|TRBJ2-6
TGTGCCAGCAGTGCCGGGTACGCTGGGGCCAACGTCCTGACTTTC
CASSAGYAGANVLTF
>TRBD2|TRBV2|many|TRBJ2-3
TGTGCCAGCAGTAAACGCCGACTAGCGGGGGGGAGTCCAGATACGCAGTATTTT
CASSKRRLAGGSPDTQYF
>-|TRBV20-1|many|TRBJ1-2
TGCAGTGCGCGGACCCAGGACAGAATCTATGGCTACACCTTC
CSARTQDRIYGYTF
>TRBD1|TRBV5-1|-|TRBJ1-2
TGCGCCAGCAGCTTGGGGGACAGTATCTATGGCTACACCTTC
CASSLGDSIYGYTF
>-|TRBV12-5|many|TRBJ2-5
TGTGCTAGTGGTTTGGTAAATCCTTTGGAGACCCAGTACTTC
CASGLVNPLETQYF
>TRBD1|TRBV19|-|TRBJ2-1
TGTGCCAGTAGTATCACAGGGGGAGACTACAATGAGCAGTTCTTC
CASSITGGDYNEQFF
>TRBD1|TRBV30|many|TRBJ1-1
TGTGCCTGGAGTACGGGACAGGGTACCACTGAAGCTTTCTTT
CAWSTGQGTTEAFF
>-|TRBV6-1|-|TRBJ1-1
TGTGCCAGCAGAAGGAAGGGGAACACTGAAGCTTTCTTT
CASRRKGNTEAFF
>TRBD2|TRBV6-1|few|TRBJ2-3
TGTGCCAGCACCAATAGAGCCGGGACTAGCGGAGAACTGGATACGCAGTATTTT
CASTNRAGTSGELDTQYF
>TRBD2|TRBV20-1|many|TRBJ2-3
TGCAGTGCTGATCTCCCACTAGCGGCCACAGATACGCAGTATTTT
CSADLPLAATDTQYF
>-|TRBV4-1|-|TRBJ1-2
TGCGCCAGCAGCCAAGAAATACAGAGCTATGGCTACACCTTC
CASSQEIQSYGYTF
>-|TRBV15|few|TRBJ1-5
TGTGCCACCAGCAGAGATCGGGGGACTCAGCAGCCCCAGCATTTT
CATSRDRGTQQPQHF
>-|TRBV6-1|-|TRBJ1-5
TGTGCCAGCAGTGAAGTTTCGTCGAATCAGCCCCAGCATTTT
CASSEVSSNQPQHF
>TRBD2|TRBV30|many|TRBJ2-1
TGTGCCTGGCAGACTAGCACCTTTGGGAATGAGCAGTTCTTC
CAWQTSTFGNEQFF
>TRBD1|TRBV20-1|many|TRBJ2-1
TGCAGTGCTCACGGACAGGGGGCCGACAATGAGCAGTTCTTC
CSAHGQGADNEQFF
>TRBD1|TRBV9|many|TRBJ1-3
TGTGCCAGCAGCGTAGCTACAGGGGGCTGGGGAAACACCATATATTTT
CASSVATGGWGNTIYF
>-|TRBV10-1|-|TRBJ1-2
TGCGCCAGCAGTGAGGCGGCCTGGACCGGCTACACCTTC
CASSEAAWTGYTF